The next 31 T cell receptor beta chains were all read from a single sample in a study of blood T cell repertoires in COVID-19. The assay was immunoSEQ multiplex PCR, and TCRdb's table has in-frame clones only and misses some. The table has under 250,000 clones, just under 90% seen once. Sequences were obtained from peripheral blood. The source is a man in his thirties or forties with COVID-19, enrolled during active disease.

V and J are TRBV5-4 and TRBJ2-7, with 9 nucleotides matching TRBD1. The germline CDR1 and CDR2 sequences are SGHNT and YYREEE (reference sequence). J gave up 3 bases and V 0 bases, and 1 base lay outside the gene matches. The CDR3 is 14 residues long. Here the CDR3 DNA reads TGTGCCAGCAGCTTGGGGGACAGGGTCTACGAGCAGTACTTC. It is translated as CASSLGDRVYEQYF.

V gene TRBV28 combines with J gene TRBJ2-5; 7 nucleotides agree with TRBD1. Germline assignment: CDR1 MDHEN and CDR2 SYDVKM. The CDR3 loop spans 15 amino acids. The ends lost 8 bases at V and 4 bases at J; junction bases unmatched: 13. CDR3 residues: CASQGQYYWGETQYF. CDR3 DNA: TGTGCCAGCCAGGGACAGTACTACTGGGGAGAGACCCAGTACTTC.

The chain combines TRBV28 with TRBJ2-3; a possible D gene is TRBD1 (6 bases). The length of the CDR3 is 14 residues. With 6 bases removed from V and 0 bases from J, the gap between germline ends came to 10 bases. Germline V lookup: CDR1 MDHEN, CDR2 SYDVKM. In nucleotides, the CDR3 is TGTGCCAGCAGATCTGGACAGAGCACAGATACGCAGTATTTT. Translating it yields CASRSGQSTDTQYF.

The rearrangement uses TRBV6-5 and TRBJ2-1; TRBD2 aligns across 7 bases. The trim removed 2 bases at V and 6 bases at J, leaving 4 bases unmatched. This CDR3 is 14 amino acids long. Germline V CDR1 and CDR2: MNHEY, SVGAGI. CDR3 in amino acids: CASSYGRGINEQFF. As DNA, the CDR3 is TGTGCCAGCAGTTACGGGAGGGGAATCAATGAGCAGTTCTTC.

The chain couples TRBV7-2 to TRBJ1-1; D might be TRBD1 (5 bases). Germline V CDR1 and CDR2: SGHTA, FQGNSA. This CDR3 is built from 16 residues. The ends were cut back, 2 bases at V and 3 bases at J, with 16 bases in the middle. CDR3 nucleotide sequence: TGTGCCAGCAGCTTACGTCCATTCCGGGGGGACACTGAAGCTTTCTTT. Translating it yields CASSLRPFRGDTEAFF.

This clone was seen once. The DNA of the CDR3 is TGCGCCAGCAGGTCCGGGACAGGGGTAGGCTACACCTTC. Translation gives CASRSGTGVGYTF. The rearrangement links TRBV5-1 to TRBJ1-2, with 10 bases matching TRBD1. CDR1 is SGHRS, CDR2 YFSETQ, per germline. CDR3 length equals 13 residues. With V trimmed by 5 bases and J by 8 bases, 6 bases remained unmatched.

The rearrangement links TRBV7-9 to TRBJ1-1; no reliable D call. The CDR3 is 15 residues long. Germline CDR1 is SEHNR and CDR2 is FQNEAQ (reference sequence). Between the trimmed V and J ends, which lost 0 bases and 1 base, there was a span of 9 bases. The CDR3 region has the DNA TGTGCCAGCAGCTTAGCGGTTCTAGAGAACACTGAAGCTTTCTTT. Its translation: CASSLAVLENTEAFF.

Remarks on this clone: Other DNA sequences in the sample encode the same CDR3. The chain couples TRBV9 to TRBJ2-3; TRBD2 matches at 11 bases. The CDR3 is made up of 15 amino acids. The germline V gene has CDR1 SGDLS and CDR2 YYNGEE. V was pared by 2 bases and J by 5 bases, with 4 bases of the junction left unmatched. CDR3 sequence: CASSVLGTSGDTQYF. CDR3 nucleotides: TGTGCCAGCAGCGTCTTAGGGACTAGCGGAGATACGCAGTATTTT.

The chain couples TRBV4-1 to TRBJ2-1; 8 bases are shared with TRBD1. The germline V gene encodes CDR1 MGHRA and CDR2 YSYEKL. The CDR3 has 15 amino acids. The trim removed 4 bases at V and 3 bases at J, leaving 5 bases unmatched. CDR3 nucleotide sequence: TGCGCCAGCAGCCTCCTGGGGACAGGCTACAATGAGCAGTTCTTC. Translation gives CASSLLGTGYNEQFF.

The J gene is TRBJ1-5, the V gene TRBV18; weak D call: TRBD1 (6 bases). Trimming took off 6 bases at V and 5 bases at J, with 26 bases between the two ends. CDR3 length: 18 amino acids. Germline CDR1 is KGHSH and CDR2 is LQKENI. CDR3 coding DNA: TGTGCCAGCTCGTGGGGGATTGCAGGGGAATCTTGGCATCAGCCCCAGCATTTT. Its protein product is CASSWGIAGESWHQPQHF.

V usage is TRBV12-3 or TRBV12-4 and J usage is TRBJ1-6; a weak D match, TRBD1 (5 bases). CDR3 size: 13 residues. V was shortened by 6 bases and J by 4 bases, with 7 bases between the two germline ends. CDR3 bases: TGTGCCAGCAGGGGGGGATATAATTCACCCCTCCACTTT. Translation: CASRGGYNSPLHF.

The chain couples TRBV7-3 to TRBJ2-2; TRBD1 aligns across 7 bases. The ends lost 0 bases at V and 3 bases at J; junction bases unmatched: 7. CDR3 length: 17 residues. Germline V gives CDR1 SGHTA, CDR2 FQGTGA. The CDR3 DNA reads TGTGCCAGCAGCTTAACTCTCTTGACAGGGTACACCGGGGAGCTGTTTTTT. This sequence encodes CASSLTLLTGYTGELFF.

V and J are TRBV16 and TRBJ1-2; no clear D. The CDR3 sequence is 13 residues long. V shed 4 bases and J shed 7 bases, with 13 bases lying between them. Germline CDR1 and CDR2: KGHSY and FQNENV. The CDR3 DNA reads TGTGCCAGCAGCCCCCGGGGAATAGGTGGCTACACCTTC. It specifies CASSPRGIGGYTF.

V usage is TRBV10-3 and J usage is TRBJ1-5; tentatively, D is TRBD1 (5 bases). The CDR3 spans 16 residues. Germline CDR1 is ENHRY and CDR2 is SYGVKD. V shed 4 bases and J shed 5 bases, with 18 bases lying between them. The CDR3 DNA follows: TGTGCCATCAGTGCAGAGGGGACTTTATGGGATCAGCCCCAGCATTTT. It translates to CAISAEGTLWDQPQHF.

The genes are TRBV28 and TRBJ1-2; no clear D. The V end lost 6 bases, the J end lost 5 bases, and 13 bases lay between the germline ends. Looked up from germline, CDR1 is MDHEN and CDR2 is SYDVKM. The CDR3 is 13 amino acids. CDR3 sequence: CASSPGREYGYTF. CDR3 in DNA: TGTGCCAGCAGCCCAGGACGGGAGTATGGCTACACCTTC.

The gene calls are TRBV3-1 (or the pseudogene TRBV3-2) and TRBJ2-2; D might be TRBD2 (5 bases). Trimming stripped 0 bases from V and 8 bases from J, with 19 bases between. This CDR3 is 17 amino acids long. The germline CDR1 and CDR2 sequences are LGHDT and YNNKEL (reference sequence). This chain's CDR3 is CASSQENIVGEPGELFF. CDR3 DNA: TGTGCCAGCAGCCAAGAAAATATTGTCGGGGAACCAGGGGAGCTGTTTTTT.

This rearrangement joins TRBV10-3 to TRBJ1-2; 7 nucleotides align to TRBD1. The CDR3 spans 13 residues. Germline V gives CDR1 ENHRY, CDR2 SYGVKD. Losses at the gene ends were 10 bases for V and 6 bases for J; bases not matched to a gene: 11. The CDR3 DNA reads as TGTGCCACCACCGCGGGTCAGGGGGATGGCTACACCTTC. This codes for CATTAGQGDGYTF.

There are many counts of this clone. The genes are TRBV5-1 and TRBJ2-7; a weak D match, TRBD2 (7 bases). The V end lost 4 bases, the J end lost 5 bases, and 16 bases lay between the germline ends. The germline gives CDR1 SGHRS, CDR2 YFSETQ. This CDR3 has 14 amino acids. CDR3 DNA: TGCGCCAGCAGCCGTAACAGGGAGGGAAACGAGCAGTACTTC. This codes for CASSRNREGNEQYF. The full variable domain, with the rest looked up from reference TRBV5-1 and TRBJ2-7, is KAGVTQTPRYLIKTRGQQVTLSCSPISGHRSVSWYQQTPGQGLQFLFEYFSETQRNKGNFPGRFSGRQFSNSRSEMNVSTLELGDSALYLCASSRNREGNEQYFGPGTRLTVT.

CDR3 in DNA: TGCGCCAGCAGTGACGAGACAGGGGACCGGTATAGCAATCAGCCCCAGCATTTT. Translating gives CASSDETGDRYSNQPQHF. The chain combines TRBV10-1 with TRBJ1-5, with 8 bases lining up with TRBD1. CDR1 WNHNN and CDR2 SYGVQD come from the germline V gene (reference sequence). CDR3 length: 18 amino acids. J was trimmed by 0 bases and V by 3 bases; bases with no gene match: 10.

The V gene is TRBV9, the J gene TRBJ2-7; maybe TRBD1 (6 bases). The CDR3 totals 14 residues. Germline CDR1 and CDR2: SGDLS and YYNGEE. The V and J ends lost 2 bases and 2 bases respectively, with 11 bases between them. The CDR3 DNA reads TGTGCCAGCAGCGTTAGACAGGACACCTACGAGCAGTACTTC. Translation gives CASSVRQDTYEQYF.

The J gene is TRBJ1-2, the V gene TRBV27; perhaps TRBD1 as D (6 bases). Trimming cost V 8 bases and J 8 bases, with 18 bases left between them. The CDR3 length is 13 residues. Germline loops: CDR1 MNHEY, CDR2 SMNVEV (reference sequence). The CDR3 DNA reads TGTGCCAGCGGAGAGCAGGGGCTGGGGGGCTACACCTTC. Translating it yields CASGEQGLGGYTF.

This chain connects TRBV5-1 to TRBJ2-2; D may be TRBD1 (6 bases). V was trimmed by 1 base and J by 5 bases, leaving 15 bases between them. The CDR3 has 16 residues. The germline V gene encodes CDR1 SGHRS and CDR2 YFSETQ. CDR3 DNA: TGCGCCAGCAGCTTGAATGGAGAGAGGGGGACCGGGGAGCTGTTTTTT. Its protein is CASSLNGERGTGELFF.

The genes are TRBV7-9 and TRBJ2-7; 9 nucleotides line up with TRBD1. J lost 1 base, V lost 3 bases, and 4 bases had no gene match. This CDR3 comprises 15 residues. The germline V gene has CDR1 SEHNR and CDR2 FQNEAQ (reference sequence). Written as DNA, the CDR3 is TGTGCCAGCAGCTTTCACGGGACAGGGTCCTACGAGCAGTACTTC. Translated: CASSFHGTGSYEQYF.

This clone occurred once. The chain is built from TRBV7-3 and TRBJ2-7, with 12 bases identical to TRBD2. This CDR3 is 17 amino acids long. J lost 4 bases, V lost 5 bases, and 12 bases had no gene match. The V gene's germline CDR1 is SGHTA and CDR2 FQGTGA. The DNA for the CDR3 is TGTGCCAGCAGCAAGCAACCCGGGACTAGCGGGCCTTACGAGCAGTACTTC. This translates into CASSKQPGTSGPYEQYF. The whole variable domain, filled in from reference TRBV7-3 and TRBJ2-7, reads GAGVSQTPSNKVTEKGKYVELRCDPISGHTALYWYRQSLGQGPEFLIYFQGTGAADDSGLPNDRFFAVRPEGSVSTLKIQRTERGDSAVYLCASSKQPGTSGPYEQYFGPGTRLTVT.

This chain joins TRBV18 and TRBJ2-1; 9 nucleotides agree with TRBD2. The V and J ends lost 0 bases and 4 bases, in that order; junction bases with no gene match: 7. This CDR3 spans 17 amino acids. Germline V gene lookup returns CDR1 KGHSH and CDR2 LQKENI. The CDR3 coding sequence is TGTGCCAGCTCACCACCGCCTAGCGGGACTGGTTACAATGAGCAGTTCTTC. It specifies CASSPPPSGTGYNEQFF.

The chain links TRBV9 to TRBJ2-1; 8 positions match TRBD1. There are 15 residues in the CDR3. With 0 bases clipped from V and 9 bases from J, the junction kept 8 bases outside the gene matches. Germline V CDR1 and CDR2: SGDLS, YYNGEE. The CDR3 here is CASSVASDRGTEQFF. CDR3 nucleotide sequence: TGTGCCAGCAGCGTAGCGTCAGACAGGGGAACTGAGCAGTTCTTC.

Written as DNA, the CDR3 is TGTGCCAGCAAATGGGAGGGCAGGGGCTACGAGCAGTACTTC. Translation: CASKWEGRGYEQYF. The chain uses TRBV28 and TRBJ2-7, with D possibly being TRBD2 (7 bases). V was shortened by 7 bases and J by 3 bases, with 16 bases between the two germline ends. Germline loops: CDR1 MDHEN, CDR2 SYDVKM. The CDR3 runs 14 residues.

This rearrangement joins TRBV5-1 to TRBJ1-1, with 8 bases fitting TRBD1. Germline V lookup: CDR1 SGHRS, CDR2 YFSETQ. CDR3 length equals 16 residues. The ends lost 3 bases at V and 3 bases at J; junction bases unmatched: 10. CDR3 amino acids: CASSSGQGGVYTEAFF. The CDR3 DNA sequence: TGCGCCAGCAGCTCAGGACAGGGAGGGGTGTACACTGAAGCTTTCTTT.

This clone was observed a single time. V and J are TRBV11-3 and TRBJ2-7; tentative D call: TRBD1 (5 bases). This CDR3 is 14 amino acids long. Trimming removed 7 bases at V and 4 bases at J, with 17 bases between. Germline V lookup: CDR1 SGHNT, CDR2 YENEEA. The CDR3 DNA is TGTGCCAGCACCGGAACCAGGGATCTATACGAGCAGTACTTC. Translating it yields CASTGTRDLYEQYF.

The V and J genes are TRBV7-2 and TRBJ1-2; D remains ambiguous. From germline, CDR1 is SGHTA and CDR2 FQGNSA. Deletions cut 0 bases from V and 3 bases from J, with 5 bases between. The length of the CDR3 is 13 residues. The CDR3, as DNA: TGTGCCAGCAGCTTAGCACAGTACTATGGCTACACCTTC. Its protein is CASSLAQYYGYTF. The full variable domain, rest sourced from reference TRBV7-2 and TRBJ1-2, is GAGVSQSPSNKVTEKGKDVELRCDPISGHTALYWYRQSLGQGLEFLIYFQGNSAPDKSGLPSDRFSAERTGGSVSTLTIQRTQQEDSAVYLCASSLAQYYGYTFGSGTRLTVV.

This clone has only one observation. The chain has TRBV28 and TRBJ1-2; D remains ambiguous. This CDR3 has 12 amino acids. Trimming removed 4 bases from V and 7 bases from J, with 10 bases in between. Germline loops: CDR1 MDHEN, CDR2 SYDVKM. CDR3 region: CASSSTVGGYTF. The CDR3 DNA reads as TGTGCCAGCAGTTCTACAGTGGGTGGCTACACCTTC.